The 16 T cell receptor beta chains below come from one sample, sequenced in a study of blood T cells in healthy people across ages. A second about 7 to 12 cycle PCR used barcoded and J-beta primers. TCRdb re-called the 5' RACE reads through MiXCR, storing one row per CDR3 protein. The sample consists of about 1 million distinct CDR3 sequences, 35% to 55% of them appearing once. The sequenced sample consisted of blood. The source is a woman aged 55 to 70 in good health.

On this clonotype itself: Being one base from a much bigger clone, this may be a read error. V usage is TRBV29-1 and J usage is TRBJ2-1, with D possibly matching TRBD1 (7 bases). Germline-derived CDR1 and CDR2 are SQVTM and ANQGSEA. This CDR3 has 11 residues. Trimming pared 7 bases from V and 12 bases from J, leaving 16 bases between. The CDR3, as DNA: TGCAGCGGAAGGACAGGAGGGAGGCAGTTCTTC. Its protein is CSGRTGGRQFF.

J is TRBJ2-5 and V is TRBV5-1; 7 bases line up with TRBD2. The better agreement between TRBJ2-7 and the DNA end casts doubt on the J call. Germline lookup yields CDR1 SGHRS and CDR2 YFSETQ. The length of the CDR3 is 14 residues. DNA for the CDR3: TGCGCCAGCAGCGCGGCGGGAGAATCCTACGAGCAGTACTTC. It specifies CASSAAGESYEQYF.

The V and J genes are TRBV10-3 and TRBJ2-7; D gene ambiguous. The length of the CDR3 is 14 residues. V was pared by 3 bases and J by 6 bases, with 15 bases between. In germline, CDR1 is ENHRY, CDR2 SYGVKD. Here the CDR3 reads CAISEEGRLSEQYF. CDR3 coding DNA: TGTGCCATCAGTGAAGAAGGCAGGTTAAGCGAGCAGTACTTC.

The chain joins TRBV5-1 to TRBJ2-7; 10 bases match TRBD2. Per the germline V gene, CDR1 is SGHRS and CDR2 is YFSETQ. With V trimmed by 0 bases and J by 2 bases, 8 bases remained unmatched. The CDR3 is made up of 17 amino acids. CDR3 sequence reads: CASSLEISSGRAYEQYF. CDR3 sequence (DNA): TGCGCCAGCAGCTTGGAAATTTCGAGCGGGAGGGCCTACGAGCAGTACTTC.

This clonotype was picked up a small number of times. The chain couples TRBV9 to TRBJ2-1; 11 bases align to TRBD2. The CDR3 extends over 15 amino acids. Germline V gives CDR1 SGDLS, CDR2 YYNGEE. V gave up 0 bases and J gave up 7 bases; unmatched junction bases: 3. CDR3 residues: CASSVVAGGLNEQFF. CDR3 in DNA: TGTGCCAGCAGCGTAGTAGCGGGAGGGCTAAATGAGCAGTTCTTC.

This clonotype was seen at least ten times. The chain is built from TRBV29-1 and TRBJ1-5; possible D gene TRBD1, 5 bases. Germline CDR1 and CDR2: SQVTM and ANQGSEA. Trimming removed 4 bases at V and 5 bases at J, with 12 bases between. The CDR3 runs to 13 residues. The CDR3 here is CSVGGLGDQPQHF. For the CDR3, the DNA is TGCAGCGTTGGGGGTTTGGGGGATCAGCCCCAGCATTTT.

The rearrangement uses TRBV2 and TRBJ2-1; D might be TRBD2 (6 bases). Trimming stripped 8 bases from V and 4 bases from J, with 12 bases between. In germline, CDR1 is SNHLY, CDR2 FYNNEI. This CDR3 has 13 amino acids. This CDR3 reads CASRSSAYNEQFF. The CDR3 region has the DNA TGTGCCAGCCGATCTAGCGCTTACAATGAGCAGTTCTTC.

The genes are TRBV28 and TRBJ2-5; D possibly corresponds to TRBD1 (6 bases). The CDR3 has 14 residues. Looked up from germline, CDR1 is MDHEN and CDR2 is SYDVKM. Trimming took 5 bases from V and 4 from J, leaving 14 bases between them. CDR3 DNA: TGTGCCAGCAGTCCGCGACAGGTTTTAGAGACCCAGTACTTC. Translation gives CASSPRQVLETQYF.

In its sample, this clonotype was seen a few times. The CDR3: CSVRTGTNEKLFF. For the CDR3, the DNA is TGCAGCGTTCGGACAGGAACTAATGAAAAACTGTTTTTT. V is TRBV29-1 and J is TRBJ1-4; 7 bases are a match to TRBD1. The CDR3 runs to 13 residues. Germline values: CDR1 SQVTM, CDR2 ANQGSEA. V lost 5 bases to trimming and J lost 1 base; unmatched junction nucleotides: 1. Full variable domain (outside the CDR3, taken from reference TRBV29-1 and TRBJ1-4): SAVISQKPSRDICQRGTSLTIQCQVDSQVTMMFWYRQQPGQSLTLIATANQGSEATYESGFVIDKFPISRPNLTFSTLTVSNMSPEDSSIYLCSVRTGTNEKLFFGSGTQLSVL.

This chain connects TRBV7-2 to TRBJ2-3; D may be TRBD1 (6 bases). The CDR3 covers 14 residues. V was shortened by 5 bases and J by 2 bases, with 11 bases between the two germline ends. CDR1 SGHTA and CDR2 FQGNSA come from the germline V gene. The CDR3 coding sequence is TGTGCCAGCAGCCCTGGACAGTTCACAGATACGCAGTATTTT. It codes for CASSPGQFTDTQYF. The full variable domain, rest sourced from reference TRBV7-2 and TRBJ2-3, is GAGVSQSPSNKVTEKGKDVELRCDPISGHTALYWYRQSLGQGLEFLIYFQGNSAPDKSGLPSDRFSAERTGGSVSTLTIQRTQQEDSAVYLCASSPGQFTDTQYFGPGTRLTVL.

This rearrangement joins TRBV27 to TRBJ1-5; D gene unclear. This CDR3 region has 15 residues. Germline V gives CDR1 MNHEY, CDR2 SMNVEV (reference sequence). Deletions cut 2 bases from V and 2 bases from J, with 10 bases between. In nucleotides, the CDR3 is TGTGCCAGCAGTTTAAGAGGGATGGGCAATCAGCCCCAGCATTTT. This gives the protein CASSLRGMGNQPQHF.

The chain employs TRBV6-2 or TRBV6-3 and TRBJ2-7, with TRBD2 matching 8 bases. V lost 5 bases, J lost 4 bases, and 16 bases stayed unmatched. The CDR3 consists of 17 residues. Germline V gene data show CDR1 as MNHEY and CDR2 as SVGEGT. DNA for the CDR3: TGTGCCAGCAGTCCCCTGGGGGGAGCGGGAGCGGGATACGAGCAGTACTTC. Amino acid sequence: CASSPLGGAGAGYEQYF.

This clonotype was seen only a few times. J is TRBJ2-4 and V is TRBV7-2; D gene unclear. This CDR3 is 16 amino acids long. The ends were cut back, 5 bases at V and 0 bases at J, with 14 bases in the middle. Germline CDR1 and CDR2: SGHTA and FQGNSA. The CDR3 region is CASSLRHMLAKNIQYF. CDR3 nucleotide sequence: TGTGCCAGCAGCCTCCGACATATGCTAGCCAAAAACATTCAGTACTTC. Full variable domain (remainder filled in from reference TRBV7-2 and TRBJ2-4): GAGVSQSPSNKVTEKGKDVELRCDPISGHTALYWYRQSLGQGLEFLIYFQGNSAPDKSGLPSDRFSAERTGGSVSTLTIQRTQQEDSAVYLCASSLRHMLAKNIQYFGAGTRLSVL.

In its sample, this clonotype was seen a few times. V usage is TRBV27 and J usage is TRBJ2-5, with 7 bases matching TRBD2. Germline CDR1 reads MNHEY; CDR2 reads SMNVEV (reference sequence). This CDR3 region has 15 residues. V trimming: 3 bases; J trimming: 1 base; junction bases outside the gene matches: 5. CDR3 in amino acids: CASSFVSGRQETQYF. The CDR3 DNA is TGTGCCAGCAGTTTCGTTAGCGGGCGCCAAGAGACCCAGTACTTC.

The gene calls are TRBV21-1 and TRBJ1-5; the listed D gene, TRBD1, was not tested against the DNA. TRBV21-1 is a listed pseudogene. The CDR3 is 19 amino acids. DNA for the CDR3: TGTGCCCGTGCCTGGTGGGGACAGGGGGTAAGCTTGACAAATCAGCCCCAGCATTTT. This encodes CARAWWGQGVSLTNQPQHF.

The CDR3 DNA is TGTGCCAGCAGTCGGACTAGTCGAACTCGTGAGCAGTTCTTC. It codes for CASSRTSRTREQFF. This chain links TRBV27 with TRBJ2-1, with 7 bases matching TRBD2. Germline V lookup: CDR1 MNHEY, CDR2 SMNVEV (reference sequence). V was pared by 5 bases and J by 9 bases, with 10 bases of the junction left unmatched. The CDR3 covers 14 residues.